The T cell receptor beta chain described here comes from a study of shared clonotypes between healthy human individuals. Germline CDR1 reads MDHEN; CDR2 reads SYDVKM. CDR3 size: 15 residues. Between the trimmed V and J ends, which lost 6 bases and 4 bases, there was a span of 18 bases. Several immunoSEQ plates received, in even portions, the genomic DNA of each subset. PCR replicates performed on unsorted PBMC used approximately 300 ng DNA, roughly 27,000 T cell genomes. The authors' processing: Owing to the provision of junction-only sequences devoid of quality scores by immunoSEQ, filtering differed. Sequencing used immunoSEQ multiplex PCR; TCRdb keeps in-frame clones, though not all of them. V and J calls plus clone size are reproduced from that table; the DNA served to infer D and trimming. This table holds roughly 95,000 clones, roughly 50% found once. This clone was seen more than once but under ten times.

The genes are TRBV28 and TRBJ1-2; TRBD1 is a possible D gene (6 bases). The sample consisted of PBMCs. This TCR was sampled from a woman in her forties in good health. Some clones in this sample may be carry-over from other donors' samples. The CDR3 here is CASSLGGAAGYGYTF. DNA of the CDR3: TGTGCCAGCAGCTTGGGGGGGGCGGCAGGCTATGGCTACACCTTC.